The next 28 T cell receptor beta chains were all read from a single sample in a study of human T cells and chemical hapten exposure. In TCRdb, the RACE reads were re-called with MiXCR into one record per CDR3 protein. The profile shows 380,000 or so distinct CDR3 sequences, 4.8% of them singletons. The time point is: patch test 1, 2 weeks after DPC sensitization. Treatment described: therapeutic diphenylcyclopropenone sensitization with weekly scalp DPC. The sample consisted of whole blood, taken in connection with sensitization to the hapten diphenylcyclopropenone (DPC). Receptor source: a woman between 45 and 65 years old with alopecia areata. Some clones in this sample may be carry-over from other donors' samples.

The rearrangement links TRBV5-6 to TRBJ2-7; D possibly corresponds to TRBD2 (5 bases). The V gene's germline CDR1 is SGHDT and CDR2 YYEEEE. Between the trimmed V and J ends, which lost 4 bases and 1 base, there was a span of 18 bases. The CDR3 runs 16 residues. The DNA for the CDR3 is TGTGCCAGCAGCCCTACCGGGAAGCGCTTGTCCTACGAGCAGTACTTC. It yields the protein CASSPTGKRLSYEQYF.

V usage is TRBV5-1 and J usage is TRBJ2-3, with 7 bases that match TRBD1. V gave up 6 bases and J gave up 6 bases; unmatched junction bases: 13. The germline gives CDR1 SGHRS, CDR2 YFSETQ. The CDR3 contains 15 residues. The CDR3 region has the DNA TGCGCCAGCACCCTTAGGGGGCGACTTATGGATACGCAGTATTTT. It translates to CASTLRGRLMDTQYF.

This clonotype has at least ten counts. The genes are TRBV29-1 and TRBJ1-1, with 8 positions matching TRBD1. There are 13 residues in the CDR3. CDR1 is SQVTM and CDR2 is ANQGSEA in the germline V gene. The CDR3 is CTGQGQISTEAFF. CDR3 bases: TGCACTGGACAGGGCCAGATATCCACTGAAGCTTTCTTT. Full variable domain (remainder filled in from reference TRBV29-1 and TRBJ1-1): SAVISQKPSRDICQRGTSLTIQCQVDSQVTMMFWYRQQPGQSLTLIATANQGSEATYESGFVIDKFPISRPNLTFSTLTVSNMSPEDSSIYLCTGQGQISTEAFFGQGTRLTVV.

This sequence joins TRBV20-1 and TRBJ1-5; D is uncertain. The germline V gene encodes CDR1 DFQATT and CDR2 SNEGSKA (reference sequence). Trimming removed 6 bases at V and 9 bases at J, with 12 bases between. CDR3 size: 11 residues. The DNA for the CDR3 is TGCAGTGCGCGACAAGAAGGGCCCCAGCATTTT. It is translated as CSARQEGPQHF.

The gene calls are TRBV4-2 and TRBJ2-2; unclear D gene. Germline CDR1 LGHNA, CDR2 YNFKEQ. V lost 0 bases to trimming and J lost 6 bases, with 5 bases between them. The CDR3 contains 13 residues. The CDR3 spells CASSQETAGELFF. CDR3 in DNA: TGTGCCAGCAGCCAAGAAACAGCCGGGGAGCTGTTTTTT.

This clonotype was found a few times. The CDR3: CAVWTGNTEAFF. The CDR3 DNA reads as TGTGCCGTCTGGACGGGGAACACTGAAGCTTTCTTT. This sequence joins TRBV10-3 and TRBJ1-1, with no clear D. The CDR3 is 12 residues long. Trimming pared 11 bases from V and 1 base from J, leaving 11 bases between. Germline CDR1 is ENHRY and CDR2 is SYGVKD.

This clonotype was found many times. The chain joins TRBV20-1 to TRBJ2-7; TRBD2 matches at 12 bases. The CDR3 runs to 14 residues. Germline lookup yields CDR1 DFQATT and CDR2 SNEGSKA (reference sequence). J was trimmed by 4 bases and V by 3 bases; bases with no gene match: 4. The CDR3 nucleotides are TGCAGTGCTAGCGGACTAGCGGGATCTTACGAGCAGTACTTC. Protein sequence: CSASGLAGSYEQYF.

The table lists this clonotype with many counts. V and J are TRBV6-1 and TRBJ1-1; D is ambiguous. Trimming left V 4 bases short and J 4 bases short, with 10 bases between. The CDR3 consists of 13 residues. The V gene's germline CDR1 is MNHNS and CDR2 SASEGT. For the CDR3, the DNA is TGTGCCAGCAGTGTTGGTGAGGGCACTGAAGCTTTCTTT. It yields the protein CASSVGEGTEAFF.

J is TRBJ2-7 and V is TRBV6-5, with D unclear. The V end lost 2 bases, the J end lost 7 bases, and 9 bases lay between the germline ends. The CDR3 has 12 residues. The germline gives CDR1 MNHEY, CDR2 SVGAGI. In DNA form, the CDR3 reads TGTGCCAGCAGTTACGCCGATATGGAGCAGTACTTC. Translated: CASSYADMEQYF.

Many counts were recorded for this clonotype. V usage is TRBV5-1 and J usage is TRBJ2-7, with 15 bases matching TRBD2. V was pared by 3 bases and J by 0 bases, with 7 bases of the junction left unmatched. The CDR3 is 18 amino acids. Germline V gene lookup returns CDR1 SGHRS and CDR2 YFSETQ. CDR3 sequence: CASSSFGTSGGTSYEQYF. CDR3 DNA: TGCGCCAGCAGCTCGTTCGGGACTAGCGGGGGGACCTCCTACGAGCAGTACTTC.

This clonotype was counted ten times or more. The genes are TRBV10-2 and TRBJ1-1, with TRBD1 matching 7 bases. CDR3 length: 14 residues. The germline V gene encodes CDR1 WSHSY and CDR2 SAAADI. J lost 1 base, V lost 2 bases, and 1 base had no gene match. CDR3 sequence: CASSERGRNTEAFF. The CDR3 DNA sequence: TGCGCCAGCAGTGAGAGGGGGCGGAACACTGAAGCTTTCTTT.

The V gene is TRBV20-1, the J gene TRBJ2-1; a possible D gene is TRBD2 (6 bases). The CDR3 contains 16 residues. The V end was cut by 5 bases, the J end by 4 bases, with 21 bases between. Germline CDR1 reads DFQATT; CDR2 reads SNEGSKA (reference sequence). The CDR3, as DNA: TGCAGTGCTCCACCCGGGGTAGCGGAGCCTTACAATGAGCAGTTCTTC. This codes for CSAPPGVAEPYNEQFF.

This clonotype was counted at least ten times. The J gene is TRBJ1-1, the V gene TRBV12-5; D ambiguous. V was clipped by 4 bases and J by 1 base, with 4 bases between them. CDR3 length equals 12 residues. The germline gives CDR1 LGHNT, CDR2 FRNRAP. Written as DNA, the CDR3 is TGTGCTAGTGGTTGGGAGAACACTGAAGCTTTCTTT. As protein: CASGWENTEAFF.

In its sample, this clonotype was seen a few times. The gene calls are TRBV5-1 and TRBJ2-2; perhaps TRBD2 as D (5 bases). The CDR3 has 15 amino acids. Germline V gives CDR1 SGHRS, CDR2 YFSETQ. With 4 bases removed from V and 2 bases from J, the gap between germline ends came to 12 bases. This CDR3 reads CASSGGLANTGELFF. The CDR3 nucleotides are TGCGCCAGCAGCGGAGGACTGGCCAACACCGGGGAGCTGTTTTTT.

In its sample, this clonotype was seen a few times. The chain recombines TRBV10-2 with TRBJ2-7; TRBD2 matches at 8 bases. The germline CDR1 and CDR2 sequences are WSHSY and SAAADI. The CDR3 spans 15 residues. V trimming: 8 bases; J trimming: 5 bases; junction bases outside the gene matches: 14. The CDR3 loop is CASLLSSGFVDEQYF. CDR3 DNA sequence: TGCGCCAGCCTCTTATCTAGCGGGTTCGTGGACGAGCAGTACTTC.

This clonotype was seen many times. The rearrangement links TRBV4-3 to TRBJ2-2; 10 bases agree with TRBD1. The germline V gene has CDR1 LGHNA and CDR2 YSLEER. The CDR3 extends over 16 amino acids. The junction had 4 bases not matched to a gene; V was cut back by 3 bases and J by 3 bases. The CDR3 spells CASSHRDRGYTGELFF. The CDR3 coding sequence is TGCGCCAGCAGCCACCGGGACAGGGGTTACACCGGGGAGCTGTTTTTT.

There are many counts of this clonotype. The V and J genes are TRBV21-1 and TRBJ1-5; the table gives TRBD1 as D, unverified against the DNA. TRBV21-1 is deemed a pseudogene. This CDR3 region has 20 residues. CDR3 sequence reads: CASSKENEGTLRYSNQPQHF. The CDR3 region has the DNA TGTGCCAGCAGCAAAGAGAATGAGGGGACGCTCAGATATAGCAATCAGCCCCAGCATTTT.

There are a few counts of this clonotype. The chain couples TRBV27 to TRBJ1-5; D gene ambiguous. The CDR3 is made up of 13 amino acids. Germline V gene lookup returns CDR1 MNHEY and CDR2 SMNVEV (reference sequence). V was shortened by 3 bases and J by 4 bases, with 7 bases between the two germline ends. CDR3 in amino acids: CASSFGKNQPQHF. CDR3 in DNA: TGTGCCAGCAGTTTCGGGAAGAATCAGCCCCAGCATTTT.

In this sample, this clonotype turned up many times. The chain couples TRBV12-3 or TRBV12-4 to TRBJ1-4; no firm D call. Trimming left V 7 bases short and J 2 bases short, with 11 bases between. CDR3 length: 14 amino acids. The CDR3 region is CASTPGLTNEKLFF. CDR3 DNA sequence: TGTGCCAGCACCCCGGGTCTTACTAATGAAAAACTGTTTTTT.

Only a few counts were recorded for this clonotype. The rearrangement uses TRBV7-6 and TRBJ2-2, with 9 bases fitting TRBD2. CDR1 and CDR2 from the germline V gene are SGHVS and FNYEAQ. V gave up 2 bases and J gave up 1 base; unmatched junction bases: 5. The CDR3 sequence is 17 residues long. CDR3 nucleotides: TGTGCCAGCAGCTTAAGTCCTAGCGGGATGAACACCGGGGAGCTGTTTTTT. This encodes CASSLSPSGMNTGELFF.

As to this clonotype: A much larger clone lies a single base off, so this may be a read error. J is TRBJ2-1 and V is TRBV5-4; unclear D gene. The CDR3 extends over 16 amino acids. From germline, CDR1 is SGHNT and CDR2 YYREEE (reference sequence). V was shortened by 7 bases and J by 0 bases, with 17 bases between the two germline ends. CDR3 loop: CASLSETGVSYNEQFF. The CDR3 nucleotides are TGTGCCAGCCTTTCTGAGACGGGCGTCTCCTACAATGAGCAGTTCTTC.

V usage is TRBV29-1 and J usage is TRBJ2-1, with D possibly TRBD2 on 6 matching bases. Germline V CDR1 and CDR2: SQVTM, ANQGSEA. The CDR3 has 17 amino acids. Trimming removed 1 base from V and 0 bases from J, with 16 bases in between. DNA for the CDR3: TGCAGCGTTGAAGTGTTCACGGGACTGCGCTCCTACAATGAGCAGTTCTTC. Protein: CSVEVFTGLRSYNEQFF.

This clonotype was counted many times. The chain is built from TRBV12-3 or TRBV12-4 and TRBJ1-2, with D unresolved. The CDR3 runs to 16 residues. Trimming left V 4 bases short and J 6 bases short, with 21 bases between. CDR3 in DNA: TGTGCCAGCAGTTCCGGCCCAGGTATCCGCGCTAATGGCTACACCTTC. Its translation: CASSSGPGIRANGYTF.

This clonotype was seen many times. The CDR3 nucleotides are TGTGCCAGCAGCTTAGGGGGACAGGGCCGCGAGCAGTACTTC. Translated: CASSLGGQGREQYF. The chain carries TRBV7-6 and TRBJ2-7; 9 bases fit TRBD1. The germline V gene has CDR1 SGHVS and CDR2 FNYEAQ. The CDR3 consists of 14 residues. V lost 1 base, J lost 6 bases, and 4 bases stayed unmatched.

Many counts were recorded for this clonotype. The rearrangement joins TRBV3-1 to TRBJ2-3; D is ambiguous. The V gene's germline CDR1 is LGHDT and CDR2 YNNKEL (reference sequence). Trimming took off 1 base at V and 4 bases at J, with 6 bases between the two ends. The CDR3 is 13 amino acids. Written as DNA, the CDR3 is TGTGCCAGCAGCCAAGTAAGGCCAGATACGCAGTATTTT. Encoded protein: CASSQVRPDTQYF.

This clonotype was seen repeatedly, ten times or more. The chain links TRBV12-3 or TRBV12-4 to TRBJ1-2; 9 positions agree with TRBD1. The CDR3 has 13 residues. J lost 4 bases, V lost 5 bases, and 2 bases had no gene match. Here the CDR3 reads CASSATGGYGYTF. In DNA form, the CDR3 reads TGTGCCAGCAGTGCGACAGGGGGCTATGGCTACACCTTC.

The chain couples TRBV7-2 to TRBJ2-6; weak D call: TRBD1 (6 bases). Germline V gene data show CDR1 as SGHTA and CDR2 as FQGNSA. Between the trimmed V and J ends, which lost 5 bases and 0 bases, there was a span of 23 bases. The CDR3 loop spans 20 amino acids. The CDR3 region is CASSKGQSGLSSSGANVLTF. CDR3 bases: TGTGCCAGCAGCAAAGGACAGTCGGGCCTATCATCCTCTGGGGCCAACGTCCTGACTTTC. The whole variable domain, filled in from reference TRBV7-2 and TRBJ2-6, reads GAGVSQSPSNKVTEKGKDVELRCDPISGHTALYWYRQSLGQGLEFLIYFQGNSAPDKSGLPSDRFSAERTGGSVSTLTIQRTQQEDSAVYLCASSKGQSGLSSSGANVLTFGAGSRLTVL.

This clonotype was counted many times. The chain links TRBV4-3 to TRBJ2-7; 12 bases align to TRBD2. Germline V gene sequence: CDR1 LGHNA, CDR2 YSLEER. V lost 0 bases, J lost 4 bases, and 1 base stayed unmatched. The length of the CDR3 is 15 residues. The chain's CDR3 is CASSQETSGSYEQYF. DNA for the CDR3: TGCGCCAGCAGCCAAGAGACTAGCGGGAGTTACGAGCAGTACTTC.